This T cell receptor (beta chain) was retrieved from a study of blood T cell repertoires in COVID-19. Across the study: Some COVID-19 samples were acute and others convalescent; all came from the United States, Italy and Spain.

The authors' processing: Reference gene primer amplification yielded estimated nucleated cell counts. The method was immunoSEQ multiplex PCR; TCRdb's version includes in-frame clones alone and lacks a portion of them. Clonal size and the V and J genes are those of that table, whereas D and trimming came from the DNA. The repertoire has fewer than 30,000 clones, approximately 80% of them found once; the top ten carry around 26%. Germline lookup yields CDR1 SGHRS and CDR2 YFSETQ. The CDR3 has 14 amino acids. V lost 2 bases to trimming and J lost 0 bases, with 7 bases between them. Input material: peripheral blood. The chain uses TRBV5-1 and TRBJ2-3; D may be TRBD2 (5 bases). The receptor comes from a human donor in a cohort sampled during active COVID-19. The CDR3 region has the DNA TGCGCCAGCAGCTTAGGACTGAGCACAGATACGCAGTATTTT. Amino acids: CASSLGLSTDTQYF.